This T cell receptor (beta chain) originates from a study of immune heterogeneity within non-small cell lung tumors. About the research overall: It was found that the tumors were several squamous cell carcinomas, over nine non-squamous carcinomas and 1 not otherwise specified. Study results and caveats: Multiple tumor sites within a patient showed recurrence of identical dominant CDR3 beta clonotypes; site-unique high-frequency clones were present as well. Comparison across individual patients showed largely distinct high-frequency T-cell receptor beta clonotypes.

Bulk tumor genomic DNA constituted the template, at around 610 ng per sample. Several biopsies were spaced far apart within each primary tumor and obtained as surgery took place. Patients underwent curative surgery for non-small cell lung cancer (untreated and newly diagnosed). Newly diagnosed patients with non-small cell lung cancer who were having surgery with curative intent served as donors. This clonotype was seen many times. Its cognate antigen is unknown. Amplification of the TCR beta CDR3 was achieved through multiplex PCR with 32 V and 13 J primers. Using its own MiXCR run on the multiplex PCR reads, TCRdb lists one record per CDR3 protein. The data contain 8,500 to 13,000 distinct CDR3 sequences, approximately 31% of them singletons. The source is a woman aged 45-65 years with non-small cell lung cancer. Sequencing was carried out using lung tumor tissue.

The CDR3 loop is CASSMSNMNTEAFF. CDR3 bases: TGTGCCAGTAGTATGTCTAATATGAACACTGAAGCTTTCTTT. The chain uses TRBV19 and TRBJ1-1; D not resolved. This CDR3 contains 14 residues. Germline CDR1 is LNHDA and CDR2 is SQIVND (reference sequence). Trimming removed 3 bases at V and 0 bases at J, with 8 bases between.